This T cell receptor beta chain was obtained from a study of blood T cell repertoires in COVID-19. About the research overall: Sources were T cells, B-cell-depleted T cells, or PBMCs; the material itself was cDNA or gDNA.

The V and J ends lost 3 bases and 6 bases, in that order; junction bases with no gene match: 4. The CDR3 sequence is 14 residues long. From germline, CDR1 is SGDLS and CDR2 YYNGEE. Authors' methods: Amplification of reference gene primers provided the estimated nucleated cell counts. TCRdb's copy holds only in-frame clones and misses some; the assay was immunoSEQ multiplex PCR. V and J calls and clone size come straight from that table; D and trimming were deduced from the DNA. This table has 70,000 to 100,000 clones, approximately 80% appearing once. This clonotype was obtained from a woman of 80 years or more with acute or convalescent COVID-19. The chain couples TRBV9 to TRBJ2-2, with 8 positions matching TRBD2. Sequenced: peripheral blood. The DNA for the CDR3 is TGTGCCAGCAGCGCCTTAGCGGGATCCGGGGAGCTGTTTTTT. It specifies CASSALAGSGELFF.